This entry lists 15 T cell receptor beta chains sequenced from one sample in a study of blood T cell repertoires in COVID-19. Assay: immunoSEQ multiplex PCR; the TCRdb copy retains only in-frame clones and omits some. This table has roughly 250,000 clones, around 87% appearing once. The sample was peripheral blood. Source of these receptors: a woman between 45 and 60 years old with acute or convalescent COVID-19.

This clone was counted a single time. V and J are TRBV30 and TRBJ1-4, with 7 bases aligning to TRBD1. Looked up from germline, CDR1 is GTSNPN and CDR2 is SVGIG (reference sequence). After removal of 2 bases from V and 7 bases from J, the junction contained 10 bases not matched to a gene. This CDR3 comprises 15 residues. CDR3: CAWSKWGQSLEKLFF. In DNA, the CDR3 is TGTGCCTGGAGTAAGTGGGGACAGTCTCTTGAAAAACTGTTTTTT.

V gene TRBV27 combines with J gene TRBJ2-3; 9 positions match TRBD2. Germline CDR1 reads MNHEY; CDR2 reads SMNVEV (reference sequence). There are 17 residues in the CDR3. J gave up 7 bases and V 4 bases, and 15 bases lay outside the gene matches. CDR3 in amino acids: CASSSPEGSGSANTQYF. DNA of the CDR3: TGTGCCAGCAGTTCACCCGAGGGTAGCGGGAGCGCGAATACGCAGTATTTT.

This chain joins TRBV5-4 and TRBJ2-1; 12 bases are a match to TRBD1. The CDR3 is made up of 17 amino acids. J was trimmed by 0 bases and V by 4 bases; bases with no gene match: 5. CDR1 and CDR2 from the germline V gene are SGHNT and YYREEE (reference sequence). DNA for the CDR3: TGTGCCAGCAGCCTGGGACAGGGGGCGTTCTCCTACAATGAGCAGTTCTTC. It is translated as CASSLGQGAFSYNEQFF.

The chain employs TRBV7-2 and TRBJ2-2; 9 nucleotides match TRBD2. The CDR3 totals 15 residues. Germline trimming cut 5 bases from V and 1 base from J; bases unmatched to any gene: 2. CDR1 and CDR2 (germline): SGHTA, FQGNSA. The CDR3 coding sequence is TGTGCCAGCAGCCCGACTAGCGGGAACACCGGGGAGCTGTTTTTT. It is translated as CASSPTSGNTGELFF.

The V call is TRBV6-4, the J call TRBJ1-2, with D hard to call. Trimming removed 0 bases at V and 5 bases at J, with 10 bases between. CDR3 length equals 14 residues. Germline V gene lookup returns CDR1 MRHNA and CDR2 SNTAGT. DNA of the CDR3: TGTGCCAGCAGTGACTCACCAGGCCATTATGGCTACACCTTC. This sequence encodes CASSDSPGHYGYTF.

V usage is TRBV19 and J usage is TRBJ2-2; D not certain. Trimming took off 3 bases at V and 6 bases at J, with 8 bases between the two ends. The CDR3 runs 13 residues. Germline V gene lookup returns CDR1 LNHDA and CDR2 SQIVND (reference sequence). In DNA form, the CDR3 reads TGTGCCAGTAGTATGAGTTTCGCCGGGGAGCTGTTTTTT. It is translated as CASSMSFAGELFF. The full variable domain, completed using reference TRBV19 and TRBJ2-2, is DGGITQSPKYLFRKEGQNVTLSCEQNLNHDAMYWYRQDPGQGLRLIYYSQIVNDFQKGDIAEGYSVSREKKESFPLTVTSAQKNPTAFYLCASSMSFAGELFFGEGSRLTVL.

As DNA, the CDR3 is TGTGCCAGCAGTGAATATTTAGGCGACAGGGGGAACAATGAGCAGTTCTTC. This encodes CASSEYLGDRGNNEQFF. J is TRBJ2-1 and V is TRBV25-1, with 9 bases that match TRBD1. The length of the CDR3 is 17 residues. From germline, CDR1 is MGHDK and CDR2 SYGVNS. The V and J ends lost 0 bases and 5 bases, in that order; junction bases with no gene match: 8.

The V gene is TRBV6-2 or TRBV6-3, the J gene TRBJ1-5, with a weak D call TRBD1 (5 bases). The germline gives CDR1 MNHEY, CDR2 SVGEGT. The CDR3 is 15 residues long. V was trimmed by 5 bases and J by 2 bases, leaving 13 bases between them. For the CDR3, the DNA is TGTGCCAGCAGTCACGGGGGGTCGGGCAATCAGCCCCAGCATTTT. Protein product: CASSHGGSGNQPQHF.

V is TRBV19 and J is TRBJ1-6; 7 bases line up with TRBD1. CDR3 length: 15 residues. J was trimmed by 4 bases and V by 5 bases; bases with no gene match: 5. Germline V CDR1 and CDR2: LNHDA, SQIVND (reference sequence). CDR3 nucleotide sequence: TGTGCCAGTAGTGGGGGACAGAAATATAATTCACCCCTCCACTTT. Amino acids: CASSGGQKYNSPLHF.

This clone was found a few times. The V gene is TRBV19, the J gene TRBJ1-5, with 8 bases aligning to TRBD1. Germline CDR1 is LNHDA and CDR2 is SQIVND (reference sequence). The V segment lost 2 bases and the J segment 3 bases; nucleotides outside the gene matches: 6. CDR3 size: 16 residues. CDR3 bases: TGTGCCAGTAGTATACCCCCAGGGGGCAACAATCAGCCCCAGCATTTT. Translation: CASSIPPGGNNQPQHF.

V and J are TRBV24-1 and TRBJ2-1; 8 positions agree with TRBD1. This CDR3 has 14 amino acids. Germline V gene lookup returns CDR1 KGHDR and CDR2 SFDVKD. V was pared by 7 bases and J by 6 bases, with 7 bases of the junction left unmatched. The CDR3 nucleotides are TGTGCCACCAGCGATCCGGGACAGGTCAATGAGCAGTTCTTC. Protein product: CATSDPGQVNEQFF.

The chain carries TRBV24-1 and TRBJ2-2; TRBD2 aligns across 8 bases. The ends lost 0 bases at V and 1 base at J; junction bases unmatched: 3. CDR3 length: 17 amino acids. Per the germline V gene, CDR1 is KGHDR and CDR2 is SFDVKD. CDR3 sequence: CATSDLERGMNTGELFF. For the CDR3, the DNA is TGTGCCACCAGTGATTTGGAGCGGGGGATGAACACCGGGGAGCTGTTTTTT.

V gene TRBV28 combines with J gene TRBJ1-1; TRBD1 is a possible D gene (5 bases). Per the germline V gene, CDR1 is MDHEN and CDR2 is SYDVKM. The CDR3 totals 15 residues. Trimming stripped 5 bases from V and 1 base from J, with 14 bases between. CDR3 sequence: CASSPAGKGNTEAFF. The CDR3, as DNA: TGTGCCAGCAGTCCCGCAGGGAAGGGGAACACTGAAGCTTTCTTT.

The chain links TRBV28 to TRBJ1-5; D possibly corresponds to TRBD1 (5 bases). Germline V gene data show CDR1 as MDHEN and CDR2 as SYDVKM. V lost 0 bases to trimming and J lost 0 bases, with 12 bases between them. The CDR3 length is 17 residues. The CDR3: CASSLWGGTDSNQPQHF. CDR3 DNA sequence: TGTGCCAGCAGTTTATGGGGCGGGACCGATAGCAATCAGCCCCAGCATTTT.

The V and J genes are TRBV10-3 and TRBJ1-1; D might be TRBD1 (5 bases). Trimming took 3 bases from V and 7 from J, leaving 27 bases between them. Germline CDR1 and CDR2: ENHRY and SYGVKD. CDR3 size: 18 residues. This CDR3 reads CAISDITIGNPRGNEAFF. The DNA for the CDR3 is TGTGCCATCAGTGACATAACCATCGGGAACCCCCGGGGGAATGAAGCTTTCTTT.